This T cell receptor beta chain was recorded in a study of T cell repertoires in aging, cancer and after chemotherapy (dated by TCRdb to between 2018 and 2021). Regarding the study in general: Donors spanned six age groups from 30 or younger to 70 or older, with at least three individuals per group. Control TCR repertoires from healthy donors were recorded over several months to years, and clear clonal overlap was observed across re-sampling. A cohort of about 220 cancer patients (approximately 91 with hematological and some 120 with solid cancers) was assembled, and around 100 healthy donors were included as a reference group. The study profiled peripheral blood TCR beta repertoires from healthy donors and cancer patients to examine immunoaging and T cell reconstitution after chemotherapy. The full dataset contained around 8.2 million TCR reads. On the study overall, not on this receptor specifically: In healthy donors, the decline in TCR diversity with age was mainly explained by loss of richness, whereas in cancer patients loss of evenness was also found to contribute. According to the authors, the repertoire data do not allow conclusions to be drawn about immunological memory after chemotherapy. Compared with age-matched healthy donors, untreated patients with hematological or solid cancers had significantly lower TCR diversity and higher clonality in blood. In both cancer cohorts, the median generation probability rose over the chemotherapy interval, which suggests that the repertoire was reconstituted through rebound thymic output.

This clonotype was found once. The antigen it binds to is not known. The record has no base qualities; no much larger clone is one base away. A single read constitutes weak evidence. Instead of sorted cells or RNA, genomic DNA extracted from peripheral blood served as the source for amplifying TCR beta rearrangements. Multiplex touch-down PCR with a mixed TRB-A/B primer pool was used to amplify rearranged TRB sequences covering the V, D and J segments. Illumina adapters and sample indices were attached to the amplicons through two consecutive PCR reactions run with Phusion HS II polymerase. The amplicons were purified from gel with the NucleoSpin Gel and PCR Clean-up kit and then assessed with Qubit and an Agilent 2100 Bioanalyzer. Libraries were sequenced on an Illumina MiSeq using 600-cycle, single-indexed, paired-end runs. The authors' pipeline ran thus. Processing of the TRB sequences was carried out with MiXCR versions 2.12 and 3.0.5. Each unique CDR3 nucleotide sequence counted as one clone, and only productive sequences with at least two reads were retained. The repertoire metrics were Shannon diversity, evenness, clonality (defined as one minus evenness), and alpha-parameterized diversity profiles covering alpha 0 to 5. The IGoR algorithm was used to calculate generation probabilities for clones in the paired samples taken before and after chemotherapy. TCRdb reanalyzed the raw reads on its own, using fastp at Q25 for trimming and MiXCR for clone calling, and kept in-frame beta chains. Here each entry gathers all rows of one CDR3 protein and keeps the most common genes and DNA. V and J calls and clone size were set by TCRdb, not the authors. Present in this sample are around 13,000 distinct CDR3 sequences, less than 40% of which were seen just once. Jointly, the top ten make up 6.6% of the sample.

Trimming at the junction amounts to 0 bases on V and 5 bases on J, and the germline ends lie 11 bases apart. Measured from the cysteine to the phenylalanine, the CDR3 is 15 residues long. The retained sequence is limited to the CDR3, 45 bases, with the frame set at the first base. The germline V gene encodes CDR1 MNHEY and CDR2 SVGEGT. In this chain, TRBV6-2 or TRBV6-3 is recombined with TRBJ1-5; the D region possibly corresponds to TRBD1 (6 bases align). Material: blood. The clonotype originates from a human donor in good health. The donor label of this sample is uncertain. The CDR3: CASSYSSGEDQPQHF. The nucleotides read TGTGCCAGCAGTTACTCATCAGGGGAAGATCAGCCCCAGCATTTT.